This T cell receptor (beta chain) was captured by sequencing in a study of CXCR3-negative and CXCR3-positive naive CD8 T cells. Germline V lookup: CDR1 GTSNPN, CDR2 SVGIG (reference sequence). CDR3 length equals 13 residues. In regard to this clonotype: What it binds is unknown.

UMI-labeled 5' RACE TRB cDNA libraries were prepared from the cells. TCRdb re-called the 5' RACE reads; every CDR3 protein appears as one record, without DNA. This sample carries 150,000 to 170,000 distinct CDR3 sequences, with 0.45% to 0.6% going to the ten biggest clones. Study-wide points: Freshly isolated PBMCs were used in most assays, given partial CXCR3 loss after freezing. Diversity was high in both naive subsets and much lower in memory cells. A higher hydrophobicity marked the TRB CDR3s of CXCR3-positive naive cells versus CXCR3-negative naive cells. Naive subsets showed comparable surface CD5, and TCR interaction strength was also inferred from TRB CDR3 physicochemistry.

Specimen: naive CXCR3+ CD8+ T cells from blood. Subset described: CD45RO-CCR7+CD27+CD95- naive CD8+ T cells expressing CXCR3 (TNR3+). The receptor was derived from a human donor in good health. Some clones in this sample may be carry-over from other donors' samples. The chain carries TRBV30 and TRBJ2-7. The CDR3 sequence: CAWSVKIPYEQYF.